The next 22 T cell receptor beta chains were all read from a single sample in a study of regulatory T cells in long-lasting Graves disease. Arm-PCR with iRepertoire HTBI primers amplified the CDR3 regions for these TCR beta libraries. TCRdb reprocessed the multiplex PCR reads via MiXCR and lists one record per CDR3 protein. Among around 400,000 distinct CDR3 sequences, under 25% were seen once, and the ten largest hold approximately 15%. Time point meaning: persistent/refractory GD, antithyroid drugs over 5 years with positive TRAb. RNA extracted from PBMCs served as the sequencing template. This specimen consisted of peripheral blood mononuclear cells (PBMCs), obtained when the disease was refractory, from a patient treated with antithyroid drugs. Every receptor here comes from a female donor with Graves disease.

The chain joins TRBV7-2 to TRBJ2-3; 15 nucleotides agree with TRBD2. In germline, CDR1 is SGHTA, CDR2 FQGNSA. The CDR3 is made up of 19 amino acids. Germline trimming cut 2 bases from V and 1 base from J; bases unmatched to any gene: 7. The CDR3 protein is CASSLRGLAGGPGTDTQYF. The CDR3 DNA sequence: TGTGCCAGCAGCTTACGAGGACTAGCGGGAGGGCCGGGCACAGATACGCAGTATTTT.

The chain recombines TRBV2 with TRBJ2-2; D is unresolved. CDR1 is SNHLY and CDR2 is FYNNEI in the germline V gene. V dropped 8 bases and J dropped 0 bases, with 7 bases sitting between them. The CDR3 consists of 13 residues. The CDR3 spells CASEVANTGELFF. In DNA form, the CDR3 reads TGTGCCAGCGAAGTTGCGAACACCGGGGAGCTGTTTTTT. Based on the CDR3 plus reference TRBV2 and TRBJ2-2, the full variable domain is EPEVTQTPSHQVTQMGQEVILRCVPISNHLYFYWYRQILGQKVEFLVSFYNNEISEKSEIFDDQFSVERPDGSNFTLKIRSTKLEDSAMYFCASEVANTGELFFGEGSRLTVL.

This clonotype is a singleton in its sample. The germline gene is not matched at one end of the junction; a read error may be the cause. The V gene is TRBV18, the J gene TRBJ1-1; D unclear. The CDR3 extends over 12 amino acids. Germline CDR1 is KGHSH and CDR2 is LQKENI. CDR3 nucleotides: TGTGTCAGCTCACATGGCAGCACTGAAGCTTTCTTT. It is translated as CVSSHGSTEAFF.

The chain recombines TRBV5-5 with TRBJ1-3; D possibly corresponds to TRBD1 (6 bases). This CDR3 spans 16 amino acids. Germline CDR1 reads SGHKS; CDR2 reads YYEKEE (reference sequence). V was clipped by 4 bases and J by 3 bases, with 17 bases between them. The CDR3 loop is CASSLGADSYGNTIYF. The CDR3 region has the DNA TGTGCCAGCAGCCTGGGGGCGGATTCGTATGGAAACACCATATATTTT.

In its sample, this clonotype was seen many times. J is TRBJ1-5 and V is TRBV12-3 or TRBV12-4; tentatively, D is TRBD1 (6 bases). CDR3 length: 15 amino acids. V was trimmed by 5 bases and J by 3 bases, leaving 14 bases between them. The CDR3 sequence is CASSPEGGVNQPQHF. DNA of the CDR3: TGTGCCAGCAGTCCTGAAGGGGGTGTCAATCAGCCCCAGCATTTT.

This clonotype has ten or more counts. The chain carries TRBV16 and TRBJ2-4, with a weak D call TRBD2 (5 bases). Germline V gene sequence: CDR1 KGHSY, CDR2 FQNENV. This CDR3 is built from 12 residues. With 0 bases removed from V and 9 bases from J, the gap between germline ends came to 6 bases. The CDR3 nucleotides read TGTGCCAGCAGCCAATCTGCGGGCATTCAGTACTTC. Translated, it gives CASSQSAGIQYF.

This chain joins TRBV27 and TRBJ2-6; weak D call: TRBD2 (6 bases). V lost 9 bases, J lost 4 bases, and 13 bases lay in between. The CDR3 contains 14 residues. The germline V gene encodes CDR1 MNHEY and CDR2 SMNVEV (reference sequence). DNA of the CDR3: TGTGCCAGTCGCTGGGGAGGCGGGGCCAACGTCCTGACTTTC. Residues: CASRWGGGANVLTF. Based on the CDR3 plus reference TRBV27 and TRBJ2-6, the full variable domain is EAQVTQNPRYLITVTGKKLTVTCSQNMNHEYMSWYRQDPGLGLRQIYYSMNVEVTDKGDVPEGYKVSRKEKRNFPLILESPSPNQTSLYFCASRWGGGANVLTFGAGSRLTVL.

This clonotype was detected a few times. V usage is TRBV19 and J usage is TRBJ1-1; 8 nucleotides match TRBD1. CDR3 size: 13 residues. Trimming removed 5 bases from V and 3 bases from J; junction bases left unmatched: 2. CDR1 is LNHDA and CDR2 is SQIVND in the germline V gene (reference sequence). CDR3 region: CASSSRGHTEAFF. CDR3 in DNA: TGTGCCAGTAGTTCCAGGGGGCACACTGAAGCTTTCTTT.

V usage is TRBV7-9 and J usage is TRBJ1-2; D is perhaps TRBD1 (5 bases). The CDR3 is made up of 15 amino acids. Trimming left V 2 bases short and J 4 bases short, with 14 bases between. Germline loops: CDR1 SEHNR, CDR2 FQNEAQ (reference sequence). The CDR3 nucleotides are TGTGCCAGCAGCTTACGTACCCAGGGTAGCTATGGCTACACCTTC. Translation: CASSLRTQGSYGYTF.

This chain joins TRBV7-2 and TRBJ2-1; D call uncertain. This CDR3 is 16 amino acids long. CDR1 and CDR2 (germline): SGHTA, FQGNSA. V lost 4 bases to trimming and J lost 3 bases, with 16 bases between them. The CDR3 sequence: CASSSRTPSYYNEQFF. The CDR3 DNA is TGTGCCAGCAGCTCACGGACCCCAAGTTACTACAATGAGCAGTTCTTC.

This clonotype was observed many times. The gene calls are TRBV5-1 and TRBJ2-7, with D possibly matching TRBD1 (6 bases). In germline, CDR1 is SGHRS, CDR2 YFSETQ. V was pared by 3 bases and J by 5 bases, with 12 bases between. This CDR3 has 13 amino acids. The CDR3 bases are TGCGCCAGCAGCTCAGACAGGCCAAACGAGCAGTACTTC. Its protein product is CASSSDRPNEQYF.

Concerning this clonotype: A much more abundant neighbour one base away suggests this may be a read error. The gene calls are TRBV28 and TRBJ2-2; D is perhaps TRBD1 or TRBD2 (6 bases each). Trimming took off 4 bases at V and 8 bases at J, with 23 bases between the two ends. The germline gives CDR1 MDHEN, CDR2 SYDVKM. The CDR3 loop spans 17 amino acids. The CDR3: CASSSSREGGVRGELFF. In DNA form, the CDR3 reads TGTGCCAGCAGTTCTAGCCGCGAGGGGGGTGTTCGAGGGGAGCTGTTTTTT.

The genes are TRBV9 and TRBJ2-2; 10 bases are shared with TRBD1. The CDR3 is made up of 15 amino acids. Trimming took 2 bases from V and 4 from J; bases not matched to a gene: 2. Germline assignment: CDR1 SGDLS and CDR2 YYNGEE. CDR3 amino acids: CASSVGQGTTGELFF. The CDR3 DNA is TGTGCCAGCAGCGTGGGACAGGGGACCACCGGGGAGCTGTTTTTT.

This clonotype was seen ten or more times. V gene TRBV12-3 or TRBV12-4 combines with J gene TRBJ1-2; 7 nucleotides line up with TRBD1. CDR3 length: 17 amino acids. J lost 1 base, V lost 2 bases, and 10 bases had no gene match. Written as DNA, the CDR3 is TGTGCCAGCAGTTTACACCCCTCGCAGGGGGGTAACTATGGCTACACCTTC. Amino acids: CASSLHPSQGGNYGYTF.

Concerning this clonotype: This may come from a read error, since a much larger clone is one base off. The V call is TRBV10-3, the J call TRBJ1-5, with 7 bases fitting TRBD1. The germline V gene encodes CDR1 ENHRY and CDR2 SYGVKD. V was clipped by 2 bases and J by 3 bases; unmatched bases: 1. The length of the CDR3 is 14 residues. The CDR3 reads CAISEGTANQPQHF. CDR3 in DNA: TGTGCCATCAGTGAGGGGACAGCCAATCAGCCCCAGCATTTT.

CDR3 protein: CASSLWRQVRAFF. The CDR3 coding sequence is TGTGCCAGCAGCTTATGGCGTCAAGTCAGAGCTTTCTTT. The V gene is TRBV11-2, the J gene TRBJ1-1; the D is unclear. Germline assignment: CDR1 SGHAT and CDR2 FQNNGV. CDR3 length: 13 amino acids. V lost 2 bases and J 10 bases, leaving 14 bases between the germline ends.

This clonotype has a count of ten or more. The chain has TRBV7-6 and TRBJ1-4; no clear D. The germline V gene has CDR1 SGHVS and CDR2 FNYEAQ. Trimming stripped 0 bases from V and 8 bases from J, with 13 bases between. The CDR3 runs to 15 residues. CDR3 nucleotide sequence: TGTGCCAGCAGCTTAGCGCCGGGGTTGGGAGAAAAACTGTTTTTT. This encodes CASSLAPGLGEKLFF.

The chain combines TRBV2 with TRBJ2-5, with TRBD1 identical over 10 bases. The CDR3 extends over 15 amino acids. The V segment lost 6 bases and the J segment 5 bases; nucleotides outside the gene matches: 9. Germline V gene sequence: CDR1 SNHLY, CDR2 FYNNEI. The CDR3 bases are TGTGCCAGCAGATCAGGACAGGGGGTAACGGAGACCCAGTACTTC. Amino acids: CASRSGQGVTETQYF.

On this clonotype itself: Germline and junction disagree at one end, which may indicate a read error. J is TRBJ1-5 and V is TRBV2; D unresolved. This CDR3 is built from 14 residues. From germline, CDR1 is SNHLY and CDR2 FYNNEI. Written as DNA, the CDR3 is TGTGTCAGCAGTGAGAGCAGGTCCGATCAGCCCCAGAATTTT. Translated, it gives CVSSESRSDQPQNF.

This clonotype was observed many times. V gene TRBV29-1 combines with J gene TRBJ2-2; tentatively, D is TRBD2 (5 bases). Germline V CDR1 and CDR2: SQVTM, ANQGSEA. Trimming pared 7 bases from V and 5 bases from J, leaving 20 bases between. The CDR3 is 15 amino acids. The CDR3 nucleotides are TGCAGCGCCCTGCTGCGGAGGTTTGAGACCGGGGAGCTGTTTTTT. It specifies CSALLRRFETGELFF.

The table lists this clonotype with many counts. The CDR3 region is CASSRQDYNSPLHF. CDR3 bases: TGTGCCAGCAGTAGACAGGACTATAATTCACCCCTCCACTTT. V usage is TRBV28 and J usage is TRBJ1-6, with a possible D match to TRBD1 (6 bases). The V gene lost 5 bases and the J gene lost 3 bases, with 8 bases spanning the gap. Germline CDR1 is MDHEN and CDR2 is SYDVKM. CDR3 length: 14 amino acids.

This clonotype has only a few counts. The chain is built from TRBV6-1 and TRBJ1-1, with a possible D match to TRBD1 (6 bases). The CDR3 covers 14 residues. V lost 5 bases and J 4 bases, leaving 14 bases between the germline ends. CDR1 is MNHNS and CDR2 is SASEGT in the germline V gene. In DNA, the CDR3 is TGTGCCAGCAGTCCTTCAGGGGAAAGCACTGAAGCTTTCTTT. This gives the protein CASSPSGESTEAFF.